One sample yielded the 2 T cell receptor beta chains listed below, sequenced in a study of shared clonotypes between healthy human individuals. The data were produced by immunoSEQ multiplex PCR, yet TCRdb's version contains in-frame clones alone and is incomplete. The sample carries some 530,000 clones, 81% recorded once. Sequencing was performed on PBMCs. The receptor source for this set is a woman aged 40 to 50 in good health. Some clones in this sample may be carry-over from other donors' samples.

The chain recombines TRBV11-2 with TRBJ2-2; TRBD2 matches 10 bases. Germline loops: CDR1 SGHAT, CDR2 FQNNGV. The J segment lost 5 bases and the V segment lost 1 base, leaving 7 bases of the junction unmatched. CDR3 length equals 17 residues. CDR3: CASSLGPLTSGTGELFF. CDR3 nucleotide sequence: TGTGCCAGCAGCTTAGGACCCCTGACTAGCGGGACCGGGGAGCTGTTTTTT.

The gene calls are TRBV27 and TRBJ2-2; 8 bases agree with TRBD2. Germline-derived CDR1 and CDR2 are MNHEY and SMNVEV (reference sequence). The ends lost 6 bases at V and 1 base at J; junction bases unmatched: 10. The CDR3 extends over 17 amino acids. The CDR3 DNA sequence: TGTGCCAGCAGGGGGGGAGAACTAGCGGTGAACACCGGGGAGCTGTTTTTT. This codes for CASRGGELAVNTGELFF.